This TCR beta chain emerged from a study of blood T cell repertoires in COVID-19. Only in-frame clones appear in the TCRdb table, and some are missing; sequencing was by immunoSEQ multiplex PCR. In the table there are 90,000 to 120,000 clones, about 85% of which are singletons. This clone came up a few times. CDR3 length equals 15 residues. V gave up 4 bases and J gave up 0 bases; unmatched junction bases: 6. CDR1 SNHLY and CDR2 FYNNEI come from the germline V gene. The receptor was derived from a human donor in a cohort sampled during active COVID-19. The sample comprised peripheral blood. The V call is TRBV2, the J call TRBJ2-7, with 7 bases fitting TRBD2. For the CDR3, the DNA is TGTGCCAGCAGTGGGGGAGGGGACCTCTCCTACGAGCAGTACTTC. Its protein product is CASSGGGDLSYEQYF.